The 28 T cell receptor beta chains given below trace back to one sample, sequenced in a study of OX40 agonist ivuxolimab in advanced cancers. The assay was immunoSEQ multiplex PCR, and TCRdb's table has in-frame clones only and misses some. The sample lists 77,000 or so clones, 85% to 90% occurring once. The sequencing here drew on CD4+ or CD8+ T cells sorted from blood, taken in a trial of the OX40 agonist ivuxolimab. The receptor set was obtained from an adult with an advanced solid tumor such as melanoma, head and neck, liver or kidney cancer.

This clone was seen only a few times. This chain connects TRBV10-3 to TRBJ2-1; the match to TRBD1 covers 10 bases. This CDR3 contains 14 residues. The J segment lost 9 bases and the V segment lost 5 bases, leaving 7 bases of the junction unmatched. The germline gives CDR1 ENHRY, CDR2 SYGVKD. The CDR3 loop reads CAISTGTGEGEQFF. The CDR3 DNA reads as TGTGCCATCAGTACCGGGACAGGGGAAGGTGAGCAGTTCTTC.

V gene TRBV6-1 combines with J gene TRBJ1-4, with TRBD1 matching over 8 bases. Per germline, CDR1 MNHNS and CDR2 SASEGT. The junction had 8 bases not matched to a gene; V was cut back by 4 bases and J by 7 bases. The CDR3 is 15 amino acids. The CDR3 is CASSGWVTGVEKLFF. The CDR3 region has the DNA TGTGCCAGCAGTGGGTGGGTGACAGGGGTTGAAAAACTGTTTTTT.

The chain recombines TRBV19 with TRBJ1-5; 7 bases line up with TRBD1. Germline CDR1 reads LNHDA; CDR2 reads SQIVND (reference sequence). CDR3 size: 14 residues. V lost 5 bases, J lost 3 bases, and 4 bases stayed unmatched. CDR3 loop: CASSSTGNNQPQHF. DNA for the CDR3: TGTGCCAGTAGTTCGACAGGGAACAATCAGCCCCAGCATTTT.

The V call is TRBV9, the J call TRBJ1-3; no clear D. This CDR3 is built from 15 residues. CDR1 SGDLS and CDR2 YYNGEE come from the germline V gene. V lost 0 bases and J 2 bases, leaving 9 bases between the germline ends. CDR3 coding DNA: TGTGCCAGCAGCGTAGGCATCGGGGCTGGAAACACCATATATTTT. Protein: CASSVGIGAGNTIYF.

The rearrangement links TRBV5-4 to TRBJ2-2; D is unclear. Trimming left V 4 bases short and J 7 bases short, with 14 bases between. This CDR3 has 14 amino acids. Germline CDR1 and CDR2: SGHNT and YYREEE (reference sequence). CDR3 DNA sequence: TGTGCCAGCAGCAGGCCAGAAGATCGCGGGGAGCTGTTTTTT. Amino acids: CASSRPEDRGELFF.

This clone appeared once. V usage is TRBV28 and J usage is TRBJ2-1; 8 positions agree with TRBD2. CDR3 length equals 16 residues. V was clipped by 1 base and J by 6 bases; unmatched bases: 8. Germline assignment: CDR1 MDHEN and CDR2 SYDVKM. The CDR3 loop is CASSLSPGLAVNEQFF. DNA of the CDR3: TGTGCCAGCAGTTTATCCCCCGGACTAGCAGTCAATGAGCAGTTCTTC.

The chain carries TRBV7-2 and TRBJ1-4; D uncertain. Germline CDR1 and CDR2: SGHTA and FQGNSA. The CDR3 has 14 residues. V was cut by 3 bases and J by 3 bases, with 8 bases left in between. CDR3 coding DNA: TGTGCCAGCAGCTTTCGGACCGCTAATGAAAAACTGTTTTTT. Translated: CASSFRTANEKLFF.

This chain uses TRBV6-1 with TRBJ1-5; possible D gene TRBD1, 5 bases. The CDR3 sequence is 14 residues long. Trimming shortened V by 4 bases and J by 1 base, and 8 bases separated the two germline ends. Per germline, CDR1 MNHNS and CDR2 SASEGT. CDR3 protein: CASSVWDSNQPQHF. The CDR3 nucleotides are TGTGCCAGCAGTGTATGGGACAGCAATCAGCCCCAGCATTTT.

The chain has TRBV9 and TRBJ2-7, with TRBD2 as a possible D gene (6 bases). Germline-derived CDR1 and CDR2 are SGDLS and YYNGEE. This CDR3 contains 13 residues. The germline V and J ends were trimmed by 2 bases and 5 bases, with 11 bases remaining between them. DNA for the CDR3: TGTGCCAGCAGCGTCGGACTAATCGACGAGCAGTACTTC. It codes for CASSVGLIDEQYF. The entire variable domain, with the rest obtained from reference TRBV9 and TRBJ2-7, is as follows: DSGVTQTPKHLITATGQRVTLRCSPRSGDLSVYWYQQSLDQGLQFLIQYYNGEERAKGNILERFSAQQFPDLHSELNLSSLELGDSALYFCASSVGLIDEQYFGPGTRLTVT.

The gene calls are TRBV18 and TRBJ2-5; D is unresolved. Deletions cut 2 bases from V and 5 bases from J, with 9 bases between. CDR1 KGHSH and CDR2 LQKENI come from the germline V gene. The CDR3 length is 13 residues. The CDR3 loop reads CASSPSGSETQYF. The CDR3 nucleotides read TGTGCCAGCTCACCATCCGGTTCCGAGACCCAGTACTTC.

The chain recombines TRBV19 with TRBJ1-5; possibly TRBD1 for D (5 bases). This CDR3 has 15 residues. Trimming took off 6 bases at V and 3 bases at J, with 15 bases between the two ends. Germline values: CDR1 LNHDA, CDR2 SQIVND (reference sequence). CDR3 DNA: TGTGCCAGTAGCCTATCAGGGAGTCCCAATCAGCCCCAGCATTTT. It specifies CASSLSGSPNQPQHF.

The V call is TRBV7-6, the J call TRBJ2-7; 10 positions agree with TRBD1. Germline V lookup: CDR1 SGHVS, CDR2 FNYEAQ. Losses at the gene ends were 4 bases for V and 4 bases for J; bases not matched to a gene: 7. The length of the CDR3 is 15 residues. CDR3 in DNA: TGTGCCAGCAGCTCGGCCGGGACAGGGGAATACGAGCAGTACTTC. This encodes CASSSAGTGEYEQYF.

The V and J genes are TRBV5-1 and TRBJ2-5, with a possible D match to TRBD2 (6 bases). Per germline, CDR1 SGHRS and CDR2 YFSETQ. CDR3 length equals 13 residues. V dropped 5 bases and J dropped 1 base, with 9 bases sitting between them. CDR3 in DNA: TGCGCCAGCAGGGAGGGGCCCCAAGAGACCCAGTACTTC. Protein: CASREGPQETQYF.

CDR3 residues: CASSPYVTSPYEQYF. CDR3 coding DNA: TGTGCCAGCAGCCCCTACGTGACTAGCCCCTACGAGCAGTACTTC. The V call is TRBV7-3, the J call TRBJ2-7; 7 nucleotides match TRBD2. Germline CDR1 is SGHTA and CDR2 is FQGTGA. Trimming at V came to 5 bases and at J to 2 bases, leaving 9 bases not matched to a gene. CDR3 length: 15 amino acids.

This chain connects TRBV10-3 to TRBJ2-5, with D perhaps given as TRBD1 or TRBD2 (5 bases each). The CDR3 spans 14 residues. V gave up 0 bases and J gave up 3 bases, with 8 bases separating them. CDR1 and CDR2 (germline): ENHRY, SYGVKD. The CDR3, as DNA: TGTGCCATCAGTGAGTCGGGGGAAAAAGAGACCCAGTACTTC. It specifies CAISESGEKETQYF.

A single count supports this clone. The V call is TRBV5-1, the J call TRBJ2-6; the D is unclear. Deletions cut 6 bases from V and 0 bases from J, with 13 bases between. The CDR3 consists of 16 residues. Germline CDR1 and CDR2: SGHRS and YFSETQ. DNA for the CDR3: TGCGCCAGCACAGATGCGCCCCTCTCTGGGGCCAACGTCCTGACTTTC. Translating it yields CASTDAPLSGANVLTF.

This clone was found a few times. The J gene is TRBJ1-1, the V gene TRBV5-1; D is unresolved. The CDR3 contains 12 residues. Per germline, CDR1 SGHRS and CDR2 YFSETQ. V lost 4 bases to trimming and J lost 2 bases, with 6 bases between them. The CDR3 here is CASSHENTEAFF. The DNA of the CDR3 is TGCGCCAGCAGCCACGAAAACACTGAAGCTTTCTTT.

CDR3 nucleotide sequence: TGTGCCAGCAGTTCGCATTACGGGGGAGGGGTCGAAAAACTGTTTTTT. Amino acid sequence: CASSSHYGGGVEKLFF. This chain links TRBV28 with TRBJ1-4; the D gene is possibly TRBD1 (5 bases). The germline V and J ends were trimmed by 4 bases and 8 bases, with 20 bases remaining between them. The CDR3 length is 16 residues. The germline V gene encodes CDR1 MDHEN and CDR2 SYDVKM. The variable domain in full, with the rest retrieved from reference TRBV28 and TRBJ1-4, is DVKVTQSSRYLVKRTGEKVFLECVQDMDHENMFWYRQDPGLGLRLIYFSYDVKMKEKGDIPEGYSVSREKKERFSLILESASTNQTSMYLCASSSHYGGGVEKLFFGSGTQLSVL.

The V call is TRBV7-3, the J call TRBJ2-1; 9 bases are a match to TRBD2. Trimming took 3 bases from V and 9 from J; bases not matched to a gene: 9. Looked up from germline, CDR1 is SGHTA and CDR2 is FQGTGA. The CDR3 is 15 amino acids. The CDR3 DNA is TGTGCCAGCAGCTTGCTGGGTAGCGGGAGACTTGAGCAGTTCTTC. Translation gives CASSLLGSGRLEQFF.

The chain has TRBV4-2 and TRBJ1-6, with D unclear. V lost 4 bases and J 4 bases, leaving 11 bases between the germline ends. From germline, CDR1 is LGHNA and CDR2 YNFKEQ. The CDR3 loop spans 15 amino acids. The CDR3 nucleotides are TGTGCCAGCAGCCCCAGGAGAGAGTATAATTCACCCCTCCACTTT. This codes for CASSPRREYNSPLHF.

This chain connects TRBV2 to TRBJ1-1, with a weak D call TRBD1 (5 bases). Trimming stripped 6 bases from V and 3 bases from J, with 14 bases between. Germline values: CDR1 SNHLY, CDR2 FYNNEI. The CDR3 consists of 14 residues. The CDR3 reads CASRGLFLYTEAFF. CDR3 bases: TGTGCCAGCAGGGGGCTTTTTTTATACACTGAAGCTTTCTTT.

The chain carries TRBV28 and TRBJ2-5; TRBD1 is a possible D gene (6 bases). Germline V gene data show CDR1 as MDHEN and CDR2 as SYDVKM. The CDR3 runs 13 residues. Trimming left V 6 bases short and J 5 bases short, with 13 bases between. CDR3: CASSRGGWETQYF. Here the CDR3 DNA reads TGTGCCAGCAGCAGAGGGGGTTGGGAGACCCAGTACTTC.

This clone appeared a few times. The chain links TRBV18 to TRBJ1-1; 8 bases are shared with TRBD1. V shed 4 bases and J 7 bases; nucleotides not matched to a gene: 11. The CDR3 runs to 15 residues. Germline CDR1 reads KGHSH; CDR2 reads LQKENI. The CDR3 DNA follows: TGTGCCAGCTCACGACAGGGGCCTAAACAGAGTGAAGCTTTCTTT. Amino acid sequence: CASSRQGPKQSEAFF.

V is TRBV5-1 and J is TRBJ2-3, with D perhaps being TRBD1 or TRBD2 (5 bases each). The CDR3 covers 14 residues. Trimming removed 6 bases from V and 0 bases from J, with 11 bases in between. Germline V lookup: CDR1 SGHRS, CDR2 YFSETQ. CDR3 in amino acids: CASMSGPSTDTQYF. In nucleotides, the CDR3 is TGCGCCAGCATGTCGGGACCTAGCACAGATACGCAGTATTTT.

The CDR3 sequence is CAISEWGITRGNQPQHF. As DNA, the CDR3 is TGTGCCATCAGTGAGTGGGGGATCACTAGGGGCAATCAGCCCCAGCATTTT. The J gene is TRBJ1-5, the V gene TRBV10-3; maybe TRBD1 (5 bases). The CDR3 spans 17 residues. Germline V lookup: CDR1 ENHRY, CDR2 SYGVKD. V was pared by 1 base and J by 2 bases, with 15 bases between.

The V and J genes are TRBV5-6 and TRBJ1-2; 7 bases are shared with TRBD1. The CDR3 loop spans 13 amino acids. V was pared by 2 bases and J by 6 bases, with 4 bases of the junction left unmatched. The germline V gene encodes CDR1 SGHDT and CDR2 YYEEEE. CDR3 sequence: CASSFVGTDGYTF. DNA of the CDR3: TGTGCCAGCAGCTTTGTCGGGACAGATGGCTACACCTTC.

Only a few counts were recorded for this clone. V is TRBV21-1 and J is TRBJ2-5; the table's D call, TRBD2, was not checked against the DNA. TRBV21-1 is termed a pseudogene. The CDR3 has 16 residues. The CDR3 DNA reads as TGTGCCAGCAGCAAAGGAACTAGCGGGGGCTTAGAGACCCAGTACTTC. Protein: CASSKGTSGGLETQYF.

This clone was observed a single time. For the CDR3, the DNA is TGTGCCAGCAGTTTATCAAGGATCTCCTACGAGCAGTACTTC. It encodes CASSLSRISYEQYF. V is TRBV27 and J is TRBJ2-7; D is unclear. Germline V lookup: CDR1 MNHEY, CDR2 SMNVEV (reference sequence). Trimming stripped 0 bases from V and 0 bases from J, with 6 bases between. The CDR3 spans 14 residues.